Below, one T cell receptor beta chain is given with its context. The V end lost 2 bases, the J end lost 5 bases, and 19 bases lay between the germline ends. CDR1 is KGHSH, CDR2 LQKENI, per germline. The CDR3 has 17 amino acids. The sample comes from a study of memory CD4+ T cells and cytomegalovirus serostatus. Single viable CD3+CD4+CD8-CD45RO+ cells were sorted as the memory CD4+ T cells. Serostatus was set by detecting CMV pp150, pp28, p38, p52 IgG. Clones were read by immunoSEQ multiplex PCR, and TCRdb kept only the in-frame ones, dropping some. The sample holds fewer than 40,000 clones, roughly 80% seen once.

The specimen sequenced was memory CD4+ T cells from blood. This TCR was sampled from an adult in good health and CMV-seronegative. The chain couples TRBV18 to TRBJ1-5, with D possibly TRBD1 on 5 matching bases. CDR3 amino acids: CASSPMVSQGYDQPQHF. CDR3 coding DNA: TGTGCCAGCTCACCAATGGTGTCCCAGGGTTATGATCAGCCCCAGCATTTT.